What follows are 3 T cell receptor beta chains derived from one specimen sequenced in a study of cytomegalovirus exposure and HLA in healthy donors. With 60 Vbeta and 13 Jbeta primers, the PCR was carried out. This table comes from immunoSEQ multiplex PCR, and its TCRdb copy is limited to in-frame clones, with some not included. The sample carries about 130,000 clones, approximately 80% recorded once. Material: PBMCs. These receptors all stem from a male donor in good health and CMV-seropositive.

About this clone: One end of the junction fails to match germline, which may point to a read error. This same CDR3 is encoded by further DNA sequences in the sample. V usage is TRBV18 and J usage is TRBJ2-7; TRBD1 agrees at 7 bases. CDR1 and CDR2 from the germline V gene are KGHSH and LQKENI. The CDR3 consists of 15 residues. CDR3 protein: CASSPGPGQDYEQYF. CDR3 DNA sequence: TGCGCCAGCTCACCAGGGCCCGGACAGGACTACGAGCAGTACTTC.

This chain connects TRBV19 to TRBJ1-5, with TRBD1 identical over 7 bases. V lost 6 bases, J lost 3 bases, and 8 bases stayed unmatched. CDR3 length: 15 amino acids. The V gene's germline CDR1 is LNHDA and CDR2 SQIVND (reference sequence). This chain's CDR3 is CASSRSGGFNQPQHF. CDR3 coding DNA: TGTGCCAGTAGCCGCTCAGGGGGGTTCAATCAGCCCCAGCATTTT.

J is TRBJ2-1 and V is TRBV12-5, with 10 bases aligning to TRBD1. The V and J ends lost 2 bases and 9 bases, in that order; junction bases with no gene match: 7. Looked up from germline, CDR1 is LGHNT and CDR2 is FRNRAP. The CDR3 runs to 15 residues. DNA for the CDR3: TGTGCTAGTGGTTTGTCATCGGGACAGGGGACTGAGCAGTTCTTC. Residues: CASGLSSGQGTEQFF.